This entry lists 27 T cell receptor beta chains sequenced from one sample in a study of blood T cell repertoires in COVID-19. The assay was immunoSEQ multiplex PCR, and TCRdb's table has in-frame clones only and misses some. Of 150,000 to 200,000 clones listed, roughly 76% are singletons. Material for sequencing was peripheral blood. Receptors originate from a woman older than 75 with COVID-19, enrolled during active disease.

V usage is TRBV28 and J usage is TRBJ1-5; D uncertain. The CDR3 has 12 residues. V lost 2 bases and J 7 bases, leaving 6 bases between the germline ends. Germline V gene data show CDR1 as MDHEN and CDR2 as SYDVKM. DNA of the CDR3: TGTGCCAGCAGTTTAGTAGTGCAGCCCCAGCATTTT. Protein product: CASSLVVQPQHF.

The chain employs TRBV28 and TRBJ2-5; 7 bases are a match to TRBD1. After removal of 5 bases from V and 5 bases from J, the junction contained 14 bases not matched to a gene. CDR1 is MDHEN and CDR2 is SYDVKM in the germline V gene. The CDR3 is made up of 16 amino acids. CDR3 amino acids: CASSTARTGSGETQYF. The DNA for the CDR3 is TGTGCCAGCAGTACCGCCCGGACAGGTTCAGGGGAGACCCAGTACTTC.

The chain has TRBV29-1 and TRBJ2-3; 8 positions agree with TRBD2. This CDR3 is 15 amino acids long. Trimming removed 3 bases from V and 6 bases from J; junction bases left unmatched: 11. Germline CDR1 is SQVTM and CDR2 is ANQGSEA. The CDR3 reads CSVDSGATSADTQYF. CDR3 nucleotides: TGCAGCGTTGATAGCGGGGCCACTAGCGCTGATACGCAGTATTTT.

The chain combines TRBV5-1 with TRBJ1-5, with TRBD1 matching over 8 bases. Per the germline V gene, CDR1 is SGHRS and CDR2 is YFSETQ. V trimming: 0 bases; J trimming: 11 bases; junction bases outside the gene matches: 7. The CDR3 sequence is 14 residues long. The DNA for the CDR3 is TGCGCCAGCAGCTTGGTAGCAGGGGGCGAGGCCCAGCATTTT. This codes for CASSLVAGGEAQHF.

This clone appeared a few times. The V gene is TRBV11-3, the J gene TRBJ2-1, with D possibly matching TRBD1 (5 bases). CDR3 size: 16 residues. Germline assignment: CDR1 SGHNT and CDR2 YENEEA. Trimming took 0 bases from V and 8 from J, leaving 17 bases between them. The CDR3 coding sequence is TGTGCCAGCAGCTTAGATGGGGCAGGGTATTCGGATGAGCAGTTCTTC. Its translation: CASSLDGAGYSDEQFF. Variable domain in full (rest from reference TRBV11-3 and TRBJ2-1): EAGVVQSPRYKIIEKKQPVAFWCNPISGHNTLYWYLQNLGQGPELLIRYENEEAVDDSQLPKDRFSAERLKGVDSTLKIQPAELGDSAVYLCASSLDGAGYSDEQFFGPGTRLTVL.

The rearrangement joins TRBV7-9 to TRBJ1-1, with a weak D call TRBD1 (5 bases). This CDR3 is built from 13 residues. The V and J ends lost 1 base and 3 bases respectively, with 6 bases between them. The germline CDR1 and CDR2 sequences are SEHNR and FQNEAQ (reference sequence). The CDR3 bases are TGTGCCAGCAGCTTAGGACAGTACACTGAAGCTTTCTTT. This gives the protein CASSLGQYTEAFF.

The chain recombines TRBV29-1 with TRBJ1-1, with D tentatively TRBD1 (5 bases). The CDR3 extends over 14 amino acids. Germline V lookup: CDR1 SQVTM, CDR2 ANQGSEA. The V gene lost 2 bases and the J gene lost 1 base, with 11 bases spanning the gap. In nucleotides, the CDR3 is TGCAGCGTTGAAAGGAGACAGACGAACACTGAAGCTTTCTTT. It codes for CSVERRQTNTEAFF.

The chain is built from TRBV11-2 and TRBJ2-7; possible D gene TRBD1, 5 bases. Between the trimmed V and J ends, which lost 1 base and 1 base, there was a span of 8 bases. The CDR3 runs to 14 residues. Germline V gives CDR1 SGHAT, CDR2 FQNNGV. The CDR3 DNA is TGTGCCAGCAGCTTAGCGTCAGGGTCCTACGAGCAGTACTTC. This encodes CASSLASGSYEQYF.

This rearrangement joins TRBV7-2 to TRBJ2-7; D uncertain. V was trimmed by 5 bases and J by 2 bases, leaving 7 bases between them. The CDR3 has 12 amino acids. From germline, CDR1 is SGHTA and CDR2 FQGNSA. CDR3 coding DNA: TGTGCCAGCAGCCTAGATACCTACGAGCAGTACTTC. It codes for CASSLDTYEQYF. The full variable domain, rest sourced from reference TRBV7-2 and TRBJ2-7, is GAGVSQSPSNKVTEKGKDVELRCDPISGHTALYWYRQSLGQGLEFLIYFQGNSAPDKSGLPSDRFSAERTGGSVSTLTIQRTQQEDSAVYLCASSLDTYEQYFGPGTRLTVT.

The chain uses TRBV12-3 or TRBV12-4 and TRBJ1-1; the match to TRBD1 covers 8 bases. The V and J ends lost 5 bases and 10 bases, in that order; junction bases with no gene match: 6. The CDR3 consists of 12 residues. The CDR3 DNA is TGTGCCAGCAGTAGGACAGGGCCTAGAGCTTTCTTT. Protein: CASSRTGPRAFF.

A single count supports this clone. The chain recombines TRBV6-5 with TRBJ1-3, with 7 positions matching TRBD1. With V trimmed by 7 bases and J by 4 bases, 10 bases remained unmatched. This CDR3 has 15 amino acids. Germline CDR1 reads MNHEY; CDR2 reads SVGAGI. The CDR3 loop reads CASTPLGGGGNTIYF. The DNA for the CDR3 is TGTGCCAGCACCCCGTTAGGGGGCGGAGGAAACACCATATATTTT.

The CDR3 DNA is TGCAGCGTGGAGAGGGAGTCGAACACCGGGGAGCTGTTTTTT. Translation gives CSVERESNTGELFF. The chain carries TRBV29-1 and TRBJ2-2; tentatively, D is TRBD2 (5 bases). The CDR3 has 14 residues. Per the germline V gene, CDR1 is SQVTM and CDR2 is ANQGSEA. Trimming shortened V by 6 bases and J by 0 bases, and 11 bases separated the two germline ends.

The V call is TRBV5-5, the J call TRBJ2-1; TRBD1 matches 7 bases. V lost 3 bases and J lost 4; bases outside the gene matches: 7. The CDR3 loop spans 15 amino acids. CDR1 is SGHKS and CDR2 is YYEKEE in the germline V gene (reference sequence). The CDR3, as DNA: TGTGCCAGCAGCTCAACAGGGGCAGGGTACAATGAGCAGTTCTTC. Its translation: CASSSTGAGYNEQFF.

This chain uses TRBV11-2 with TRBJ2-5, with 7 bases lining up with TRBD2. Trimming removed 1 base from V and 5 bases from J; junction bases left unmatched: 4. CDR1 is SGHAT, CDR2 FQNNGV, per germline. The CDR3 length is 14 residues. CDR3 sequence: CASSLAGGWETQYF. CDR3 DNA sequence: TGTGCCAGCAGCTTAGCCGGGGGGTGGGAGACCCAGTACTTC.

V and J are TRBV19 and TRBJ2-6, with a tentative D call TRBD2 (5 bases). The CDR3 is made up of 15 amino acids. Germline CDR1 is LNHDA and CDR2 is SQIVND (reference sequence). Trimming removed 5 bases at V and 1 base at J, with 9 bases between. Here the CDR3 reads CASSLAGSGANVLTF. Written as DNA, the CDR3 is TGTGCCAGTAGTCTCGCGGGTTCTGGGGCCAACGTCCTGACTTTC. Full variable domain (missing parts from reference TRBV19 and TRBJ2-6): DGGITQSPKYLFRKEGQNVTLSCEQNLNHDAMYWYRQDPGQGLRLIYYSQIVNDFQKGDIAEGYSVSREKKESFPLTVTSAQKNPTAFYLCASSLAGSGANVLTFGAGSRLTVL.

The chain couples TRBV3-1 (or the pseudogene TRBV3-2) to TRBJ1-1; D possibly corresponds to TRBD1 (6 bases). The CDR3 covers 14 residues. Looked up from germline, CDR1 is LGHDT and CDR2 is YNNKEL (reference sequence). V gave up 3 bases and J gave up 4 bases, with 12 bases separating them. The CDR3 region has the DNA TGTGCCAGCAGCCATTTCGGGACAACCACTGAAGCTTTCTTT. It yields the protein CASSHFGTTTEAFF.

The gene calls are TRBV29-1 and TRBJ2-1; TRBD1 is a possible D gene (6 bases). V was pared by 5 bases and J by 11 bases, with 13 bases between. Germline values: CDR1 SQVTM, CDR2 ANQGSEA. This CDR3 comprises 11 residues. The CDR3 DNA sequence: TGCAGCGTTCTGTGGGGGCAGAAGCAGTTCTTC. This translates into CSVLWGQKQFF.

The V call is TRBV29-1, the J call TRBJ1-2; possible D gene TRBD1, 6 bases. CDR1 and CDR2 from the germline V gene are SQVTM and ANQGSEA. This CDR3 comprises 14 residues. Trimming left V 3 bases short and J 4 bases short, with 15 bases between. CDR3: CSVDFPGEGYGYTF. Here the CDR3 DNA reads TGCAGCGTTGACTTTCCAGGGGAAGGCTATGGCTACACCTTC.

Concerning this clone: The junction and the germline gene differ at one end; a read error may be behind it. This chain links TRBV10-2 with TRBJ1-2, with D hard to call. The CDR3 loop spans 12 amino acids. Germline V gene data show CDR1 as WSHSY and CDR2 as SAAADI. The CDR3 nucleotides are TGCGCCACCAGTACACCTAACTATGGCTACACCTTC. This gives the protein CATSTPNYGYTF.

The V gene is TRBV6-2 or TRBV6-3, the J gene TRBJ2-1, with 7 bases matching TRBD1. The V gene's germline CDR1 is MNHEY and CDR2 SVGEGT. J lost 4 bases, V lost 2 bases, and 8 bases had no gene match. There are 16 residues in the CDR3. CDR3 coding DNA: TGTGCCAGCAGTTACCCGACAGGGAACCCTTACAATGAGCAGTTCTTC. This encodes CASSYPTGNPYNEQFF.

The gene calls are TRBV7-2 and TRBJ1-5; D uncertain. V shed 5 bases and J shed 0 bases, with 8 bases lying between them. CDR3 length equals 14 residues. Germline-derived CDR1 and CDR2 are SGHTA and FQGNSA. The CDR3: CASSPGLSNQPQHF. CDR3 coding DNA: TGTGCCAGCAGCCCCGGACTTAGCAATCAGCCCCAGCATTTT.

The chain carries TRBV18 and TRBJ1-1, with a possible D match to TRBD1 (6 bases). V gave up 3 bases and J gave up 2 bases, with 13 bases separating them. Per germline, CDR1 KGHSH and CDR2 LQKENI. The CDR3 is made up of 15 amino acids. The CDR3 sequence is CASSPPGQSNTEAFF. The CDR3 DNA reads as TGTGCCAGCTCACCGCCGGGACAATCTAACACTGAAGCTTTCTTT. Full variable domain (missing parts from reference TRBV18 and TRBJ1-1): NAGVMQNPRHLVRRRGQEARLRCSPMKGHSHVYWYRQLPEEGLKFMVYLQKENIIDESGMPKERFSAEFPKEGPSILRIQQVVRGDSAAYFCASSPPGQSNTEAFFGQGTRLTVV.

The V and J genes are TRBV14 and TRBJ2-2, with TRBD1 as a possible D gene (5 bases). CDR1 SGHDN and CDR2 FVKESK come from the germline V gene. V lost 2 bases, J lost 1 base, and 8 bases lay in between. The CDR3 sequence is 15 residues long. CDR3 nucleotides: TGTGCCAGCAGCCAAAGAACAGGGAACACCGGGGAGCTGTTTTTT. Protein sequence: CASSQRTGNTGELFF. The full variable domain, rest sourced from reference TRBV14 and TRBJ2-2, is EAGVTQFPSHSVIEKGQTVTLRCDPISGHDNLYWYRRVMGKEIKFLLHFVKESKQDESGMPNNRFLAERTGGTYSTLKVQPAELEDSGVYFCASSQRTGNTGELFFGEGSRLTVL.

This clone has more than one count but fewer than ten. This chain links TRBV11-2 with TRBJ2-1; TRBD2 agrees at 9 bases. Germline CDR1 reads SGHAT; CDR2 reads FQNNGV. The ends lost 6 bases at V and 4 bases at J; junction bases unmatched: 7. This CDR3 contains 15 residues. The CDR3 is CASRPTSGLYNEQFF. In DNA, the CDR3 is TGTGCCAGCAGGCCCACTAGCGGGCTATACAATGAGCAGTTCTTC.

This chain joins TRBV7-9 and TRBJ2-5; possibly TRBD2 for D (5 bases). Germline CDR1 is SEHNR and CDR2 is FQNEAQ (reference sequence). CDR3 length: 16 residues. Trimming removed 5 bases at V and 5 bases at J, with 21 bases between. The CDR3 region is CASSPRLGRPGETQYF. The CDR3 region has the DNA TGTGCCAGCAGCCCCAGGCTTGGCAGGCCGGGGGAGACCCAGTACTTC.

The genes are TRBV14 and TRBJ2-5, with TRBD2 identical over 15 bases. Germline-derived CDR1 and CDR2 are SGHDN and FVKESK. The CDR3 consists of 15 residues. With V trimmed by 3 bases and J by 8 bases, 4 bases remained unmatched. CDR3 sequence (DNA): TGTGCCAGCAGCCAGGGGACTAGCGGGAGGCGAACCCAGTACTTC. Translation: CASSQGTSGRRTQYF.

The gene calls are TRBV18 and TRBJ1-6; no reliable D call. Trimming left V 3 bases short and J 10 bases short, with 13 bases between. Germline-derived CDR1 and CDR2 are KGHSH and LQKENI. The CDR3 is 14 residues long. This CDR3 reads CASSPSKSGSPLHF. CDR3 nucleotide sequence: TGTGCCAGCTCACCCTCGAAATCAGGATCACCCCTCCACTTT. Full variable domain (missing parts from reference TRBV18 and TRBJ1-6): NAGVMQNPRHLVRRRGQEARLRCSPMKGHSHVYWYRQLPEEGLKFMVYLQKENIIDESGMPKERFSAEFPKEGPSILRIQQVVRGDSAAYFCASSPSKSGSPLHFGNGTRLTVT.